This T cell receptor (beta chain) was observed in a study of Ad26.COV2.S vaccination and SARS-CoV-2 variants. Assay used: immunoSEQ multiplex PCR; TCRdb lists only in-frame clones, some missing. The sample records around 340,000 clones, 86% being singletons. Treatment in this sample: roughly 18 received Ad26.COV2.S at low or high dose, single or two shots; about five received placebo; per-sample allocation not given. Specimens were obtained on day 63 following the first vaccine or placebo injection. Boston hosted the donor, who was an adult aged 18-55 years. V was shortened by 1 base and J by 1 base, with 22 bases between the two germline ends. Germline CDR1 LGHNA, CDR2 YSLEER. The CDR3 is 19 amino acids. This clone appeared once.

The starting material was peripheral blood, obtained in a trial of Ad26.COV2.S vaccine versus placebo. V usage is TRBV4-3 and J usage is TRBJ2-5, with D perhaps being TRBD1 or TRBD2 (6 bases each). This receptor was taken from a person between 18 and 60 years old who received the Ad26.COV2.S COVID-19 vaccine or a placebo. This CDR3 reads CASSQVTRKGGRAQETQYF. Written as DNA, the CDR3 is TGCGCCAGCAGCCAAGTTACCCGGAAGGGGGGCAGGGCCCAAGAGACCCAGTACTTC.